This TCR beta chain was sequenced for a study of a mutant IDH1 vaccine in newly diagnosed glioma. Study as a whole: Vaccination followed radiotherapy alone by 4-6 weeks, or accompanied temozolomide cycles. Patients' prior therapy spanned radiotherapy, temozolomide, or both; most underwent both.

Time point: week 35, safety follow-up. It was 300 ug of mutant IDH1 20-mer peptide that made up each vaccine dose, given with topical imiquimod. At weeks 1, 3, 5, 7, 11, 15, 19 and 23, patients received a vaccination, eight in all. On this clone: Its antigen remains unidentified.

Study-level findings and limits: There seemed to be no relation between pseudoprogression and changes in top peripheral T cell clonotypes.

TCRdb keeps only in-frame clones here, not all; method: immunoSEQ multiplex PCR. The sample holds 45,000 to 50,000 clones, 88% seen once. Germline V CDR1 and CDR2: MRHNA, SNTAGT. The CDR3 extends over 13 amino acids. V lost 3 bases and J lost 1, with 6 bases in between. This sequence was found in a woman aged 35 to 49 with glioma. This chain links TRBV6-4 with TRBJ1-1; D uncertain. The sample consisted of PBMCs, taken from a glioma patient whose treatment included an IDH1 peptide vaccine. Written as DNA, the CDR3 is TGTGCCAGCAGTGAGAAGGGGAACACTGAAGCTTTCTTT. Residues: CASSEKGNTEAFF.